Below, 8 T cell receptor beta chains from the same sample are listed, as sequenced in a study of neurological immune-mediated disorders. TCRdb re-derived calls from the 5' RACE reads in MiXCR, one entry per CDR3 protein. The sample shows about 74,000 distinct CDR3 sequences, around 5.2% of them seen only once. Sequencing was performed on PBMCs. The source of these receptors is a man younger than 35 with multiple sclerosis.

This clonotype was seen ten or more times. V and J are TRBV20-1 and TRBJ2-2; 7 bases match TRBD1. The germline V gene has CDR1 DFQATT and CDR2 SNEGSKA (reference sequence). The CDR3 loop spans 15 amino acids. The ends lost 5 bases at V and 6 bases at J; junction bases unmatched: 12. The CDR3 loop reads CSAPLPTGMPGELFF. In DNA form, the CDR3 reads TGCAGTGCTCCCCTTCCGACAGGGATGCCCGGGGAGCTGTTTTTT.

With respect to this clonotype: Sequence at one end of the junction differs from germline and may be a read error. This CDR3 is CASTGGPGTSRSPLNF. As DNA, the CDR3 is TGTGCCAGCACCGGAGGTCCAGGGACGAGTCGTTCACCCCTCAACTTT. The chain couples TRBV7-9 to TRBJ1-6, with D possibly being TRBD1 (5 bases). From germline, CDR1 is SEHNR and CDR2 FQNEAQ (reference sequence). The CDR3 is made up of 16 amino acids.

In this sample, this clonotype turned up many times. The rearrangement uses TRBV4-1 and TRBJ2-1, with TRBD2 matching 9 bases. Germline CDR1 and CDR2: MGHRA and YSYEKL. This CDR3 has 15 residues. V lost 0 bases, J lost 10 bases, and 7 bases stayed unmatched. The CDR3 spells CASSQDSAGGGEQFF. Written as DNA, the CDR3 is TGCGCCAGCAGCCAAGATTCGGCGGGAGGGGGGGAGCAGTTCTTC.

The sample holds many counts of this clonotype. The CDR3 DNA follows: TGTGCCAGCAGGCTCCCGGGAACCGGGGAGCTGTTTTTT. This sequence encodes CASRLPGTGELFF. The chain joins TRBV12-3 or TRBV12-4 to TRBJ2-2; D might be TRBD2 (5 bases). The CDR3 totals 13 residues. Trimming pared 6 bases from V and 5 bases from J, leaving 10 bases between.

This clonotype has ten or more counts. The V and J genes are TRBV20-1 and TRBJ2-7; 11 bases align to TRBD2. Germline V lookup: CDR1 DFQATT, CDR2 SNEGSKA (reference sequence). The CDR3 runs to 15 residues. The V and J ends lost 0 bases and 1 base, in that order; junction bases with no gene match: 2. Here the CDR3 reads CSARELAGDSYEQYF. The CDR3, as DNA: TGCAGTGCTAGAGAACTAGCGGGAGATTCCTACGAGCAGTACTTC.

This clonotype was seen ten or more times. The chain joins TRBV20-1 to TRBJ1-3; TRBD1 matches 10 bases. The junction had 7 bases not matched to a gene; V was cut back by 3 bases and J by 2 bases. The CDR3 covers 16 residues. Germline-derived CDR1 and CDR2 are DFQATT and SNEGSKA (reference sequence). This CDR3 is CSASGGQGDTGNTIYF. CDR3 in DNA: TGCAGTGCTAGTGGTGGACAGGGGGATACTGGAAACACCATATATTTT.

This clonotype has at least ten counts. The V call is TRBV7-2, the J call TRBJ2-1; TRBD2 matches at 8 bases. This CDR3 is built from 15 residues. The V segment lost 5 bases and the J segment 8 bases; nucleotides outside the gene matches: 11. Germline assignment: CDR1 SGHTA and CDR2 FQGNSA. As DNA, the CDR3 is TGTGCCAGCAGCCCCACGCTGCCGGGGGGGGATGAGCAGTTCTTC. Encoded protein: CASSPTLPGGDEQFF.

This clonotype came up many times. The V gene is TRBV5-8, the J gene TRBJ1-3; D remains ambiguous. From germline, CDR1 is SGHTS and CDR2 YDEGEE. V was clipped by 1 base and J by 0 bases, with 14 bases between them. The CDR3 runs 17 residues. The chain's CDR3 is CASSLTWGFNSGNTIYF. In DNA, the CDR3 is TGTGCCAGCAGCTTGACCTGGGGATTCAACTCTGGAAACACCATATATTTT.